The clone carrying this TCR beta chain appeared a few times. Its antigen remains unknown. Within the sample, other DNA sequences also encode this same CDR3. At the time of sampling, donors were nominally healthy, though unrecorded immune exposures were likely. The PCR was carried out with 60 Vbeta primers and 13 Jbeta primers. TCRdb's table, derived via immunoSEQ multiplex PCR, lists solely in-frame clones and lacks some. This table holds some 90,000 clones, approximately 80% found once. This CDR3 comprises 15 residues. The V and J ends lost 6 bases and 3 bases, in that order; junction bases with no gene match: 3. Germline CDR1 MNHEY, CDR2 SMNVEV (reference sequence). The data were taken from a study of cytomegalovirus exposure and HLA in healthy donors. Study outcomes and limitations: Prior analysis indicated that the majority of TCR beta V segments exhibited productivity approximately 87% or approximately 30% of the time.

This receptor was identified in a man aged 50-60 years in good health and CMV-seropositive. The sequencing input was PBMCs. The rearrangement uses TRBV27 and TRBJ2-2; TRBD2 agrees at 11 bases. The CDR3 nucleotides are TGTGCCAGCAGACTAGCGGGAGACCACACCGGGGAGCTGTTTTTT. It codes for CASRLAGDHTGELFF.